What follows are 23 T cell receptor beta chains derived from one specimen sequenced in a study of vaccination and CD4 T cells after COVID-19. Their target antigens are unknown. Treatment denoted: roughly 10-day PBMC culture with coronavirus spike peptide pools or control peptides (ViraFEST assay). Sequenced with the Oncomine TCR Beta short-read assay was DNA taken from cultured CD4+ T cells. Using its own MiXCR run on the PCR reads, TCRdb lists one record per CDR3 protein. The table shows just under 20,000 distinct CDR3 sequences, with more than 50% occurring only once. Sequenced: CD4+ T cells from blood, cultured in vitro. Receptors originate from a human donor who had recovered from COVID-19.

The chain combines TRBV6-2 or TRBV6-3 with TRBJ2-7; 8 nucleotides align to TRBD1. Germline V CDR1 and CDR2: MNHEY, SVGEGT. This CDR3 spans 14 amino acids. Trimming removed 6 bases from V and 1 base from J; junction bases left unmatched: 5. The CDR3 region has the DNA TGTGCCAGCAGGGGACAGGCGGAGTCCTACGAGCAGTACTTC. It yields the protein CASRGQAESYEQYF.

The chain combines TRBV11-3 with TRBJ2-3; TRBD2 aligns across 12 bases. V was pared by 3 bases and J by 3 bases, with 4 bases of the junction left unmatched. Germline assignment: CDR1 SGHNT and CDR2 YENEEA. The CDR3 extends over 16 amino acids. DNA for the CDR3: TGTGCCAGCAGCTTTCTAGCGGGAGGGCCAACAGATACGCAGTATTTT. Translating gives CASSFLAGGPTDTQYF.

The chain uses TRBV6-1 and TRBJ2-7; the match to TRBD1 covers 9 bases. V lost 5 bases, J lost 2 bases, and 7 bases stayed unmatched. The CDR3 is 15 residues long. The V gene's germline CDR1 is MNHNS and CDR2 SASEGT. The CDR3 here is CASSPTRTGAYEQYF. The CDR3 DNA reads TGTGCCAGCAGTCCTACCCGGACAGGGGCCTACGAGCAGTACTTC.

The chain is built from TRBV7-2 and TRBJ2-4, with TRBD2 matching over 7 bases. Trimming removed 1 base from V and 1 base from J; junction bases left unmatched: 10. The germline V gene encodes CDR1 SGHTA and CDR2 FQGNSA. This CDR3 is 18 amino acids long. CDR3 bases: TGTGCCAGCAGCTTAGGGAATTCGGGGGGTGGGGCCAAAAACATTCAGTACTTC. It codes for CASSLGNSGGGAKNIQYF.

This chain links TRBV2 with TRBJ1-2; D might be TRBD1 (6 bases). The V gene's germline CDR1 is SNHLY and CDR2 FYNNEI. The V gene lost 5 bases and the J gene lost 8 bases, with 9 bases spanning the gap. The length of the CDR3 is 11 residues. The CDR3, as DNA: TGTGCCAGCAGTACAGGGATAGGCTACACCTTC. Protein sequence: CASSTGIGYTF.

This rearrangement joins TRBV2 to TRBJ2-2; tentative D call: TRBD2 (5 bases). The CDR3 loop spans 11 amino acids. Germline-derived CDR1 and CDR2 are SNHLY and FYNNEI. V was trimmed by 8 bases and J by 8 bases, leaving 9 bases between them. CDR3 bases: TGTGCCAGCGGGAGACTGGGGGAGCTGTTTTTT. Translated: CASGRLGELFF.

The chain carries TRBV7-9 and TRBJ2-5; D unresolved. The CDR3 runs 13 residues. V lost 2 bases and J 4 bases, leaving 8 bases between the germline ends. CDR1 and CDR2 (germline): SEHNR, FQNEAQ (reference sequence). CDR3 sequence: CASSLTAPETQYF. Written as DNA, the CDR3 is TGTGCCAGCAGCTTAACAGCCCCAGAGACCCAGTACTTC.

This clonotype was observed a few times. This chain links TRBV28 with TRBJ1-1; D remains unclear. Germline-derived CDR1 and CDR2 are MDHEN and SYDVKM. The CDR3 loop spans 13 amino acids. Trimming left V 3 bases short and J 1 base short, with 6 bases between. The CDR3 DNA sequence: TGTGCCAGCAGTTTGGCCCAGAACACTGAAGCTTTCTTT. This sequence encodes CASSLAQNTEAFF. The entire variable domain, with the rest obtained from reference TRBV28 and TRBJ1-1, is as follows: DVKVTQSSRYLVKRTGEKVFLECVQDMDHENMFWYRQDPGLGLRLIYFSYDVKMKEKGDIPEGYSVSREKKERFSLILESASTNQTSMYLCASSLAQNTEAFFGQGTRLTVV.

This clonotype was picked up one time. This chain connects TRBV7-3 to TRBJ2-1; 11 bases are a match to TRBD2. Per the germline V gene, CDR1 is SGHTA and CDR2 is FQGTGA. This CDR3 spans 15 amino acids. With V trimmed by 5 bases and J by 8 bases, 8 bases remained unmatched. CDR3 nucleotides: TGTGCCAGCAGCCCTCGACTAGCGGGGAGCCATGAGCAGTTCTTC. Its protein is CASSPRLAGSHEQFF.

This chain connects TRBV28 to TRBJ1-1; D unclear. Germline V CDR1 and CDR2: MDHEN, SYDVKM. V shed 6 bases and J shed 6 bases, with 11 bases lying between them. The CDR3 extends over 12 amino acids. CDR3 bases: TGTGCCAGCAGCCCATACGTTGCTGAAGCTTTCTTT. Translating gives CASSPYVAEAFF.

The genes are TRBV23-1 and TRBJ1-1; 7 bases agree with TRBD1. TRBV23-1 is known as an ORF, though its function is uncertain. V shed 3 bases, J shed 1 base, and the junction held 5 bases outside the gene matches. The length of the CDR3 is 15 residues. The CDR3 sequence: CASSHPQGSNTEAFF. CDR3 in DNA: TGCGCCAGCAGTCACCCACAGGGGTCGAACACTGAAGCTTTCTTT.

The chain links TRBV5-1 to TRBJ1-2; D is ambiguous. In germline, CDR1 is SGHRS, CDR2 YFSETQ. Deletions cut 0 bases from V and 5 bases from J, with 11 bases between. The CDR3 sequence is 14 residues long. This CDR3 reads CASSLDGTRYGYTF. The CDR3 DNA sequence: TGCGCCAGCAGCTTGGACGGTACAAGGTATGGCTACACCTTC. The whole variable domain, filled in from reference TRBV5-1 and TRBJ1-2, reads KAGVTQTPRYLIKTRGQQVTLSCSPISGHRSVSWYQQTPGQGLQFLFEYFSETQRNKGNFPGRFSGRQFSNSRSEMNVSTLELGDSALYLCASSLDGTRYGYTFGSGTRLTVV.

The chain combines TRBV4-2 with TRBJ2-1; TRBD2 matches at 11 bases. Germline V CDR1 and CDR2: LGHNA, YNFKEQ. This CDR3 is 14 amino acids long. The V and J ends lost 4 bases and 7 bases, in that order; junction bases with no gene match: 3. CDR3: CASSLSGGGNEQFF. CDR3 in DNA: TGTGCCAGCAGCCTTAGCGGGGGGGGGAATGAGCAGTTCTTC.

This clonotype was detected only a few times. The gene calls are TRBV7-3 and TRBJ1-1; tentatively, D is TRBD1 (5 bases). Germline assignment: CDR1 SGHTA and CDR2 FQGTGA. The CDR3 spans 13 residues. V was clipped by 5 bases and J by 4 bases, with 11 bases between them. CDR3 loop: CASSPGTVTEAFF. The DNA for the CDR3 is TGTGCCAGCAGCCCCGGGACCGTCACTGAAGCTTTCTTT. Supplemented by reference TRBV7-3 and TRBJ1-1, the full variable domain reads GAGVSQTPSNKVTEKGKYVELRCDPISGHTALYWYRQSLGQGPEFLIYFQGTGAADDSGLPNDRFFAVRPEGSVSTLKIQRTERGDSAVYLCASSPGTVTEAFFGQGTRLTVV.

The chain uses TRBV7-2 and TRBJ2-3; D gene ambiguous. CDR1 is SGHTA and CDR2 is FQGNSA in the germline V gene. The CDR3 covers 12 residues. Trimming pared 4 bases from V and 4 bases from J, leaving 6 bases between. CDR3 coding DNA: TGTGCCAGCAGCTCCTGGGCAGATACGCAGTATTTT. Its translation: CASSSWADTQYF. The whole variable domain, filled in from reference TRBV7-2 and TRBJ2-3, reads GAGVSQSPSNKVTEKGKDVELRCDPISGHTALYWYRQSLGQGLEFLIYFQGNSAPDKSGLPSDRFSAERTGGSVSTLTIQRTQQEDSAVYLCASSSWADTQYFGPGTRLTVL.

This clonotype has a handful of counts. V gene TRBV11-2 combines with J gene TRBJ1-2; D remains ambiguous. V was clipped by 0 bases and J by 4 bases, with 9 bases between them. CDR1 and CDR2 from the germline V gene are SGHAT and FQNNGV. The CDR3 has 14 residues. CDR3 sequence reads: CASSLETPSYGYTF. The CDR3 DNA follows: TGTGCCAGCAGCTTAGAGACCCCGAGCTATGGCTACACCTTC.

CDR3 amino acids: CSARDPRGYTF. In DNA form, the CDR3 reads TGCAGTGCTAGAGATCCCCGCGGCTACACCTTC. The chain links TRBV20-1 to TRBJ1-2; D is ambiguous. This CDR3 contains 11 residues. V gave up 0 bases and J gave up 8 bases, with 7 bases separating them. Germline CDR1 is DFQATT and CDR2 is SNEGSKA (reference sequence).

The CDR3 reads CASSRQEASNSPLHF. In nucleotides, the CDR3 is TGTGCCAGCAGCAGACAGGAGGCCAGTAATTCACCCCTCCACTTT. The rearrangement joins TRBV9 to TRBJ1-6; D is perhaps TRBD1 (6 bases). V lost 4 bases, J lost 6 bases, and 14 bases lay in between. The CDR3 is 15 amino acids. Germline V gives CDR1 SGDLS, CDR2 YYNGEE.

V gene TRBV11-2 combines with J gene TRBJ2-5, with D tentatively TRBD2 (8 bases). Per germline, CDR1 SGHAT and CDR2 FQNNGV. V shed 1 base and J shed 7 bases, with 13 bases lying between them. This CDR3 spans 14 amino acids. Here the CDR3 DNA reads TGTGCCAGCAGCTTAGCGGGGGGGGACAGGACCCAGTACTTC. Amino acids: CASSLAGGDRTQYF.

The genes are TRBV9 and TRBJ1-1; no reliable D call. There are 14 residues in the CDR3. Trimming took off 3 bases at V and 0 bases at J, with 9 bases between the two ends. Germline V gives CDR1 SGDLS, CDR2 YYNGEE. CDR3 coding DNA: TGTGCCAGCAGCGCGAGGGTGGTGAACACTGAAGCTTTCTTT. Its protein product is CASSARVVNTEAFF.

The chain carries TRBV7-9 and TRBJ2-2; tentatively, D is TRBD2 (7 bases). CDR1 SEHNR and CDR2 FQNEAQ come from the germline V gene (reference sequence). The ends were cut back, 8 bases at V and 5 bases at J, with 15 bases in the middle. This CDR3 region has 14 residues. The DNA for the CDR3 is TGTGCCAGCTTTTGGGGGGGCCGAACCGGGGAGCTGTTTTTT. As protein: CASFWGGRTGELFF.

This clonotype is labeled medium-sized. The rearrangement links TRBV27 to TRBJ2-5; tentative D call: TRBD1 (5 bases). Germline CDR1 is MNHEY and CDR2 is SMNVEV (reference sequence). The CDR3 is 13 amino acids. Trimming cost V 5 bases and J 4 bases, with 11 bases left between them. CDR3 in amino acids: CASSTGFGETQYF. The CDR3 nucleotides are TGTGCCAGCAGTACAGGTTTTGGAGAGACCCAGTACTTC.

This clonotype occurred a few times. The chain links TRBV11-2 to TRBJ2-1; the D is unclear. The CDR3 contains 14 residues. The V and J ends lost 5 bases and 0 bases respectively, with 8 bases between them. Germline V gene lookup returns CDR1 SGHAT and CDR2 FQNNGV. This chain's CDR3 is CASSPGSSYNEQFF. The CDR3 nucleotides read TGTGCCAGCAGCCCAGGAAGCTCCTACAATGAGCAGTTCTTC.